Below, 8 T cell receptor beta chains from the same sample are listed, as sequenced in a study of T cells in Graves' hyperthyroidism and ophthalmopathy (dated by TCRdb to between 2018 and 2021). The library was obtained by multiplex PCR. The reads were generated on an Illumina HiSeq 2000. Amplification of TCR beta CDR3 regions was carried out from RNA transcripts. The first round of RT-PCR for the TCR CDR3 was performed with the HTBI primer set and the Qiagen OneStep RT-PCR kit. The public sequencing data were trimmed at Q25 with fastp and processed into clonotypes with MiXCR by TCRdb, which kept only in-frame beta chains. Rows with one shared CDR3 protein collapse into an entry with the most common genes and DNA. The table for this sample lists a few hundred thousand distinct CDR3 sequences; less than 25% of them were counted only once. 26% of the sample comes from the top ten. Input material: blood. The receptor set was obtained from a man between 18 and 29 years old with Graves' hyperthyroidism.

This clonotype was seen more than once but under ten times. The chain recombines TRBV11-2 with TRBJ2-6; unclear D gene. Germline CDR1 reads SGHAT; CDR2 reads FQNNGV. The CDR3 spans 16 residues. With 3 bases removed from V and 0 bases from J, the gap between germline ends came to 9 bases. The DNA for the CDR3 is TGTGCCAGCAGCTTCGGAAGGTACTCTGGGGCCAACGTCCTGACTTTC. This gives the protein CASSFGRYSGANVLTF.

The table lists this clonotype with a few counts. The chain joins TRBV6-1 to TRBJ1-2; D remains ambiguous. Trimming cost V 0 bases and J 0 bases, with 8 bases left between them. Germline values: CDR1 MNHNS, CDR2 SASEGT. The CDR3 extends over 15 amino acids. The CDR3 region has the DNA TGTGCCAGCAGTGAAGCAACGGTCGCTAACTATGGCTACACCTTC. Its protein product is CASSEATVANYGYTF.

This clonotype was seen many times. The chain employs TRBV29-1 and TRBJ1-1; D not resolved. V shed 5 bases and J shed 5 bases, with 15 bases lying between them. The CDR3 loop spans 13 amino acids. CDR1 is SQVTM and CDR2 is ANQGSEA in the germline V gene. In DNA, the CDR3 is TGCAGCGTTCGTAAGGGATTAGGGACTGAAGCTTTCTTT. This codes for CSVRKGLGTEAFF.

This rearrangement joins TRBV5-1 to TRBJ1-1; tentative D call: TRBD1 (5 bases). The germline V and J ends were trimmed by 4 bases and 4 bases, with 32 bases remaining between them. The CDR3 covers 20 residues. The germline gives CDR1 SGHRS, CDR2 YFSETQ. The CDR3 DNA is TGCGCCAGCAGCCCCCAGGGTTTCAGATCCCTTGGGGGTATAGGCACTGAAGCTTTCTTT. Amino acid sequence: CASSPQGFRSLGGIGTEAFF.

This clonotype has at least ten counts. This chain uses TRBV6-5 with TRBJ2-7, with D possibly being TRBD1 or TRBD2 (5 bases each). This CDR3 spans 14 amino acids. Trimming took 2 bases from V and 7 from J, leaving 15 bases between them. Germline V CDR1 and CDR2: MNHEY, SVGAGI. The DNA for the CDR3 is TGTGCCAGCAGTTACGAAGGGGCGCCGGGGGAGCAGTACTTC. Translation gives CASSYEGAPGEQYF.

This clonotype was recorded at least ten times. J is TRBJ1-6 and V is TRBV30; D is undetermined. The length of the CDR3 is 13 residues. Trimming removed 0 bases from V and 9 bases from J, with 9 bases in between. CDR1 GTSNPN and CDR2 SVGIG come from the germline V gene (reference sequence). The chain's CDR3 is CAWSVFSASPLHF. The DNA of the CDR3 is TGTGCCTGGAGTGTATTTTCAGCTTCACCCCTCCACTTT. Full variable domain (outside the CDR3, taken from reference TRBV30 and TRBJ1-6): SQTIHQWPATLVQPVGSPLSLECTVEGTSNPNLYWYRQAAGRGLQLLFYSVGIGQISSEVPQNLSASRPQDRQFILSSKKLLLSDSGFYLCAWSVFSASPLHFGNGTRLTVT.

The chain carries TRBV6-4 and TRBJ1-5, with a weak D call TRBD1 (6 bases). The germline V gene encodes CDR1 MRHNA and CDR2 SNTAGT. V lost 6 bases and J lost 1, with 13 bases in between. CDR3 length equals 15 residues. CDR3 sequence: CASRADSWSNQPQHF. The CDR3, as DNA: TGTGCCAGCAGAGCGGACAGTTGGAGCAATCAGCCCCAGCATTTT.

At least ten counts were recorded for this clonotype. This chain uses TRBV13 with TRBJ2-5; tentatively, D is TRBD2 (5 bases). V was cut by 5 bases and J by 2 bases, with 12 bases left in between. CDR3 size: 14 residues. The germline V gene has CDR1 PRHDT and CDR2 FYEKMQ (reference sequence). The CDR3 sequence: CASSPWTLQETQYF. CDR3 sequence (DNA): TGTGCCAGCAGCCCTTGGACTTTACAAGAGACCCAGTACTTC.